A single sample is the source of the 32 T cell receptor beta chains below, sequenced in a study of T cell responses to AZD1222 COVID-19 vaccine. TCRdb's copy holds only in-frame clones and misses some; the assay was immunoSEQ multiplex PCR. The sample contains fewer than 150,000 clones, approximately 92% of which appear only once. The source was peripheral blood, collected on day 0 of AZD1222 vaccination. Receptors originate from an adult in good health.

CDR3 loop: CASSQSRRPSSYEQYF. The CDR3 DNA sequence: TGTGCCAGCAGCCAAAGTCGTAGGCCTTCCTCCTACGAGCAGTACTTC. The rearrangement uses TRBV12-1 and TRBJ2-7. TRBV12-1 is reported as a pseudogene. This CDR3 is built from 16 residues.

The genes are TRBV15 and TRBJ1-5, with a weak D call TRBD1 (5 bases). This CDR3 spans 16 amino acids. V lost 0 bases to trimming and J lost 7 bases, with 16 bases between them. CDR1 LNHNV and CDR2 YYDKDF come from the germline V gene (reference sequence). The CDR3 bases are TGTGCCACCAGCAGAGATCTAGCCAGGGAAGAACAGCCCCAGCATTTT. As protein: CATSRDLAREEQPQHF.

In DNA, the CDR3 is TGTGCCAGTAGTACGCCCGCCCTAGCGGGAATGGAGAATGAGCAGTTCTTC. Translation gives CASSTPALAGMENEQFF. J is TRBJ2-1 and V is TRBV19, with 9 bases identical to TRBD2. The germline gives CDR1 LNHDA, CDR2 SQIVND (reference sequence). The CDR3 covers 17 residues. V lost 4 bases to trimming and J lost 7 bases; unmatched junction nucleotides: 14.

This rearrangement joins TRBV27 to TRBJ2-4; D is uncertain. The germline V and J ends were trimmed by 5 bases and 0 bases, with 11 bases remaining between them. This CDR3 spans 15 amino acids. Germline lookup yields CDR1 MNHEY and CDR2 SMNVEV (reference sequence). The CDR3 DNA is TGTGCCAGCAGTGACTCCAGTCTAGCCAAAAACATTCAGTACTTC. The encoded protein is CASSDSSLAKNIQYF.

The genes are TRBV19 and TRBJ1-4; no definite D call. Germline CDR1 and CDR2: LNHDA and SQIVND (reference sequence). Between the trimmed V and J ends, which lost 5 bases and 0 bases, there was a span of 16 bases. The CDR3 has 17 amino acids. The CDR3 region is CASSDGEAGATNEKLFF. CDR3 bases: TGTGCCAGTAGTGACGGGGAAGCCGGCGCAACTAATGAAAAACTGTTTTTT.

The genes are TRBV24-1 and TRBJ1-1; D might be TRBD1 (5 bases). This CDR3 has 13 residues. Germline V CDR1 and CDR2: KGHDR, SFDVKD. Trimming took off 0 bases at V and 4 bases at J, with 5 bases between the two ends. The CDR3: CATSDLRGTEAFF. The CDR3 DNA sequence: TGTGCCACCAGTGATTTGAGGGGCACTGAAGCTTTCTTT.

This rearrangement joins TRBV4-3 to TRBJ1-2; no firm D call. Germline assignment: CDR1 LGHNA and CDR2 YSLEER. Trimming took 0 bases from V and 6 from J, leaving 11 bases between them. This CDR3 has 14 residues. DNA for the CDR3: TGCGCCAGCAGCCAAGATAAAGGGATAGATGGCTACACCTTC. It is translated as CASSQDKGIDGYTF.

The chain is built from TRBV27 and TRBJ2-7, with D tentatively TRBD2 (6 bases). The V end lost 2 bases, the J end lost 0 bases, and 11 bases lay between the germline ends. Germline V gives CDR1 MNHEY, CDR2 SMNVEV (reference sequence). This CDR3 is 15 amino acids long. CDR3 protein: CASSLTGESSYEQYF. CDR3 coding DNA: TGTGCCAGCAGTTTAACGGGGGAGAGCTCCTACGAGCAGTACTTC.

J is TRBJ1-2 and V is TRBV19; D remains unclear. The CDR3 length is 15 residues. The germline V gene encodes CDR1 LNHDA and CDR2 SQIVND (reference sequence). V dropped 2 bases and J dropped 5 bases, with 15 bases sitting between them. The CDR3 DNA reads TGTGCCAGTAGTATACTGGGCGTAGAACCTTATGGCTACACCTTC. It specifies CASSILGVEPYGYTF.

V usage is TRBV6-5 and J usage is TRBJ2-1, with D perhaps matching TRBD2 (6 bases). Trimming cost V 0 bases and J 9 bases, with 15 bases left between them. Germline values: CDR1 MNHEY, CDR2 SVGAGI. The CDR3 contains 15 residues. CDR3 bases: TGTGCCAGCAGTTACTCGACCGGAGGGGTTGGTGAGCAGTTCTTC. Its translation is CASSYSTGGVGEQFF.

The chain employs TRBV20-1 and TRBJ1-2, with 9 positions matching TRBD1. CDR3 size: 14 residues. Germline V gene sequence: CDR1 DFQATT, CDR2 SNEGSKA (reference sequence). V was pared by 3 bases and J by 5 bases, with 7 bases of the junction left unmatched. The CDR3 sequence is CSASVGTGIYGYTF. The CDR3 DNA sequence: TGCAGTGCTAGTGTTGGGACAGGGATATATGGCTACACCTTC.

CDR3 region: CASSSWNRARGYGYTF. The CDR3 nucleotides read TGTGCCAGCAGCTCGTGGAACAGGGCTCGGGGCTATGGCTACACCTTC. This chain uses TRBV7-9 with TRBJ1-2; the D gene is possibly TRBD1 (6 bases). Germline V gene sequence: CDR1 SEHNR, CDR2 FQNEAQ (reference sequence). V was clipped by 4 bases and J by 4 bases, with 19 bases between them. The CDR3 covers 16 residues. Based on the CDR3 plus reference TRBV7-9 and TRBJ1-2, the full variable domain is DTGVSQNPRHKITKRGQNVTFRCDPISEHNRLYWYRQTLGQGPEFLTYFQNEAQLEKSRLLSDRFSAERPKGSFSTLEIQRTEQGDSAMYLCASSSWNRARGYGYTFGSGTRLTVV.

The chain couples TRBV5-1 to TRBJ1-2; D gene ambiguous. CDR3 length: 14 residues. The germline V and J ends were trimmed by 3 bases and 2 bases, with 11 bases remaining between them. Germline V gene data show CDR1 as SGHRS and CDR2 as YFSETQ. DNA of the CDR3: TGCGCCAGCAGCTCCGCTGCCCAGAACTATGGCTACACCTTC. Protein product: CASSSAAQNYGYTF.

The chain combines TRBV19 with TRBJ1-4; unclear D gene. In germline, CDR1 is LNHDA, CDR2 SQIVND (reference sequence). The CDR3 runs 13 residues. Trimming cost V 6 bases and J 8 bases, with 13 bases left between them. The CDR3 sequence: CASRFHAAEKLFF. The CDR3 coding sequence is TGTGCCAGTAGGTTCCATGCTGCGGAAAAACTGTTTTTT. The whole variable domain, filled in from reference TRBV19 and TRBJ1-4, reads DGGITQSPKYLFRKEGQNVTLSCEQNLNHDAMYWYRQDPGQGLRLIYYSQIVNDFQKGDIAEGYSVSREKKESFPLTVTSAQKNPTAFYLCASRFHAAEKLFFGSGTQLSVL.

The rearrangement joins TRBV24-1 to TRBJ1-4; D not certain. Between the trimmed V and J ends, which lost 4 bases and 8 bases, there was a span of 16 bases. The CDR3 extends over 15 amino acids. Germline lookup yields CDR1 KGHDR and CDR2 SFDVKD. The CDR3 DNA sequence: TGTGCCACCAGTGACACCCGAGGAGGAACGGAAAAACTGTTTTTT. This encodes CATSDTRGGTEKLFF.

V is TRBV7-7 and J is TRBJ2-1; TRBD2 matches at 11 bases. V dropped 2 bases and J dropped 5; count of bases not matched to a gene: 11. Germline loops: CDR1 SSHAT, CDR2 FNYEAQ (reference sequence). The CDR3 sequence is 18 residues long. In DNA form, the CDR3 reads TGTGCCAGCAGCTTATTCTTTAGTGCTAGCGGGGGGAACAATGAGCAGTTCTTC. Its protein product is CASSLFFSASGGNNEQFF.

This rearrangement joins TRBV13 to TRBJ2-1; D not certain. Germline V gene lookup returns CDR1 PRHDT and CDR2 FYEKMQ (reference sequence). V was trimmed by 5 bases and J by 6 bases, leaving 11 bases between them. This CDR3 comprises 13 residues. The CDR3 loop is CASSPPGSNEQFF. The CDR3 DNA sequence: TGTGCCAGCAGCCCCCCCGGGTCCAATGAGCAGTTCTTC.

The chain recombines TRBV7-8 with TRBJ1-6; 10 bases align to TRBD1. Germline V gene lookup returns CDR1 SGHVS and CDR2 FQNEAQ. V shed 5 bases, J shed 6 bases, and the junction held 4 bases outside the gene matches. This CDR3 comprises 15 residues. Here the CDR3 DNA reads TGTGCCAGCAGCCCGTGGGACAGGGGTAATTCACCCCTCCACTTT. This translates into CASSPWDRGNSPLHF.

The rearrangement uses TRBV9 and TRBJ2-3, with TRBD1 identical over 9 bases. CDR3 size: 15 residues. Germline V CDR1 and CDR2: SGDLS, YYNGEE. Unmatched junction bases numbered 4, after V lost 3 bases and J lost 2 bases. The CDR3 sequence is CASSARQGVTDTQYF. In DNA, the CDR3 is TGTGCCAGCAGCGCCCGACAGGGGGTCACAGATACGCAGTATTTT.

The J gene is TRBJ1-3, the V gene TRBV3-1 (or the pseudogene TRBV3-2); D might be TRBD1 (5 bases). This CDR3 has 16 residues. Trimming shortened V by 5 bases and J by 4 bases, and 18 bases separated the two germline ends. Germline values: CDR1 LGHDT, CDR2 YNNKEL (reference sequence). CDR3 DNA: TGTGCCAGCAGCTTTACTAGGGGCGCAGGCGGAAACACCATATATTTT. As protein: CASSFTRGAGGNTIYF.

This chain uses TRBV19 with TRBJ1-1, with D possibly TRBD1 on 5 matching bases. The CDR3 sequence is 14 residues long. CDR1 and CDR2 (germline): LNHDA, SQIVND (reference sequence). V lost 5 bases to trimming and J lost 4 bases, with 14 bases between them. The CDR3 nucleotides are TGTGCCAGTAGTCTAGGACACCGGGGCACTGAAGCTTTCTTT. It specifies CASSLGHRGTEAFF. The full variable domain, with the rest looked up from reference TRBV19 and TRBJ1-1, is DGGITQSPKYLFRKEGQNVTLSCEQNLNHDAMYWYRQDPGQGLRLIYYSQIVNDFQKGDIAEGYSVSREKKESFPLTVTSAQKNPTAFYLCASSLGHRGTEAFFGQGTRLTVV.

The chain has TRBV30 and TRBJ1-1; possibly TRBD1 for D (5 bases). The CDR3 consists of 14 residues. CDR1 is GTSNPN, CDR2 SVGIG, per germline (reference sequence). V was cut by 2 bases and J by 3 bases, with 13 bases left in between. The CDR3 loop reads CAWSTGSGHTEAFF. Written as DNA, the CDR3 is TGTGCCTGGAGTACAGGATCCGGCCACACTGAAGCTTTCTTT.

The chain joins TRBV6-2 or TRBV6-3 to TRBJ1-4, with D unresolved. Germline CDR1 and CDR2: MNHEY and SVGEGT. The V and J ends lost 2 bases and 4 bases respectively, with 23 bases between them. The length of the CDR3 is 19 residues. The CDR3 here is CASSYGRGRFLSDNEKLFF. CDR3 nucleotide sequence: TGTGCCAGCAGTTACGGGAGAGGTCGATTTCTATCCGATAATGAAAAACTGTTTTTT.

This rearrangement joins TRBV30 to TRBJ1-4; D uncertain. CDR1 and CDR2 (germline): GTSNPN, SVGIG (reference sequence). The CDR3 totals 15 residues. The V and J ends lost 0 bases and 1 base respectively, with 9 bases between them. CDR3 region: CAWSVPSVTNEKLFF. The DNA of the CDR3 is TGTGCCTGGAGTGTGCCCTCGGTAACTAATGAAAAACTGTTTTTT.

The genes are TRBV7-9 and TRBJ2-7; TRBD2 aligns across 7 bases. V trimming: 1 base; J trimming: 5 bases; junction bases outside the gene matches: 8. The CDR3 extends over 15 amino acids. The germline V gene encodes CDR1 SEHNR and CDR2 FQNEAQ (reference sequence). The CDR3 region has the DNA TGTGCCAGCAGCTTAGTGACTAGCCGTGTCCACGAGCAGTACTTC. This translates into CASSLVTSRVHEQYF.

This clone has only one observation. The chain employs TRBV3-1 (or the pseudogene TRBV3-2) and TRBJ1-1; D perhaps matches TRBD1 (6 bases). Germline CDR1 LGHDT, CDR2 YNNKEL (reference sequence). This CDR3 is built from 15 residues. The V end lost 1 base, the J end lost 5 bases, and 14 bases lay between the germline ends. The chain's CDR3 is CASSQGRGGGTEAFF. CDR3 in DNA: TGTGCCAGCAGCCAAGGACGAGGGGGAGGAACTGAAGCTTTCTTT.

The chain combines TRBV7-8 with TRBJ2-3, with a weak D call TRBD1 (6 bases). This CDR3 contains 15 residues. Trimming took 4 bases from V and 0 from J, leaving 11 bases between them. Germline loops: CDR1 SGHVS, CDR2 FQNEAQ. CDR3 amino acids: CASSSNRESTDTQYF. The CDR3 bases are TGTGCCAGCAGCTCAAACAGGGAAAGCACAGATACGCAGTATTTT.

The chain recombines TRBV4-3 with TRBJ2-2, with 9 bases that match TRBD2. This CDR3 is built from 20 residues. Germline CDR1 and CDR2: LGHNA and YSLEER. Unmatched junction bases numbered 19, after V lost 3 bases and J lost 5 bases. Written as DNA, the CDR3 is TGCGCCAGCAGCCAGGCCGCAAAGCTTAGCGGGAGTGGCTCAACCGGGGAGCTGTTTTTT. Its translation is CASSQAAKLSGSGSTGELFF.

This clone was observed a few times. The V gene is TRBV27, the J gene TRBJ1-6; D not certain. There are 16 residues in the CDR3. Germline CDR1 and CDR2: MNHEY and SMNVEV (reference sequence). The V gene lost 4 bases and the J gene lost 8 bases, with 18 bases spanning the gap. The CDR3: CASSSPLTSTYSPLHF. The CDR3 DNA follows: TGTGCCAGCAGTTCCCCCTTGACAAGTACCTATTCACCCCTCCACTTT.

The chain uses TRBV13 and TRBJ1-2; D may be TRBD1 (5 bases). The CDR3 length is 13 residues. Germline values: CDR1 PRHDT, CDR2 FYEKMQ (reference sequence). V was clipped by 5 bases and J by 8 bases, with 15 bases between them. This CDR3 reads CASSDRDFLGYTF. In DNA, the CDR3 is TGTGCCAGCAGCGACCGGGACTTTTTAGGCTACACCTTC.

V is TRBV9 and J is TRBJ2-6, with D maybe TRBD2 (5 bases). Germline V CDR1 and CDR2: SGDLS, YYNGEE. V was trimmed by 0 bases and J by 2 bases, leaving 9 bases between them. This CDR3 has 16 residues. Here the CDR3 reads CASSVVSGAGANVLTF. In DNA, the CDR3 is TGTGCCAGCAGCGTAGTATCCGGGGCTGGGGCCAACGTCCTGACTTTC.

Here the CDR3 reads CASRGQTTYNSPLHF. CDR3 DNA: TGTGCCAGCAGAGGACAGACGACCTATAATTCACCCCTCCACTTT. This chain joins TRBV27 and TRBJ1-6; D is perhaps TRBD1 (6 bases). The CDR3 has 15 amino acids. Trimming took 6 bases from V and 2 from J, leaving 11 bases between them. Germline V gene sequence: CDR1 MNHEY, CDR2 SMNVEV (reference sequence).